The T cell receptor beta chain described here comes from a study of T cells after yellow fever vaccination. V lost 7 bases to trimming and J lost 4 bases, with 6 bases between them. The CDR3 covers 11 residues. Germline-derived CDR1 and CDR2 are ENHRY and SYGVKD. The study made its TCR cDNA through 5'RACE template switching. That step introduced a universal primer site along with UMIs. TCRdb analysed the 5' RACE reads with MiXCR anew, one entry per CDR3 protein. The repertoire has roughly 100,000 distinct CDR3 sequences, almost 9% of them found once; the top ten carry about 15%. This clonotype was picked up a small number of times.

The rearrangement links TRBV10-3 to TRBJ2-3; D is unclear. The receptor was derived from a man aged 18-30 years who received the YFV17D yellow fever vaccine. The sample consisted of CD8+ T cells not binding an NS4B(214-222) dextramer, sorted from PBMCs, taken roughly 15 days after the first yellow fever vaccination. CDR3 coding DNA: TGTGCCATCATGCTGGCAGATACGCAGTATTTT. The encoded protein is CAIMLADTQYF.